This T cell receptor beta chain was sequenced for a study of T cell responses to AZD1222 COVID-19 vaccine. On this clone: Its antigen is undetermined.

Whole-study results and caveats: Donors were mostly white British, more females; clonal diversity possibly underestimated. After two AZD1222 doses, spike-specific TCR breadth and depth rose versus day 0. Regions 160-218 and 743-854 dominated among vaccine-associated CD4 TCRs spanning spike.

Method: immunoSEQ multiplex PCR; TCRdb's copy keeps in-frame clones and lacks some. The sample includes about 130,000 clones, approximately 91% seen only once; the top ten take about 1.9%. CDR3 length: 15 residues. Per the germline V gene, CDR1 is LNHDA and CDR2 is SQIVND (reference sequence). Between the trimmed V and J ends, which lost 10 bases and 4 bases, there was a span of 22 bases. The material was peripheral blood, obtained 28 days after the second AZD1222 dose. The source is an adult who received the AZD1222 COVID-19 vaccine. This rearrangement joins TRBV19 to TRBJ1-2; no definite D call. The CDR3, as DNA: TGTGCCATAAAACCCACGGGGTCGGGGAGCTATGGCTACACCTTC. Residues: CAIKPTGSGSYGYTF.